The clone carrying this T cell receptor (beta chain) was seen a handful of times. The data belong to a study of T cells in localized non-small cell lung cancer. The CDR3 is 11 amino acids. Trimming cost V 5 bases and J 6 bases, with 10 bases left between them. Per germline, CDR1 DFQATT and CDR2 SNEGSKA (reference sequence). Produced via immunoSEQ multiplex PCR; TCRdb's table is partial and in-frame only. The sample lists about 62,000 clones, roughly four fifths occurring once. The chain combines TRBV20-1 with TRBJ1-1, with no clear D. This sequence originates from a man aged 35 to 69 with stage II lung adenocarcinoma. The source was PBMCs, collected before any cancer treatment. In DNA form, the CDR3 reads TGCAGTGCTTGGGAGGCCCCTGAAGCTTTCTTT. It encodes CSAWEAPEAFF.